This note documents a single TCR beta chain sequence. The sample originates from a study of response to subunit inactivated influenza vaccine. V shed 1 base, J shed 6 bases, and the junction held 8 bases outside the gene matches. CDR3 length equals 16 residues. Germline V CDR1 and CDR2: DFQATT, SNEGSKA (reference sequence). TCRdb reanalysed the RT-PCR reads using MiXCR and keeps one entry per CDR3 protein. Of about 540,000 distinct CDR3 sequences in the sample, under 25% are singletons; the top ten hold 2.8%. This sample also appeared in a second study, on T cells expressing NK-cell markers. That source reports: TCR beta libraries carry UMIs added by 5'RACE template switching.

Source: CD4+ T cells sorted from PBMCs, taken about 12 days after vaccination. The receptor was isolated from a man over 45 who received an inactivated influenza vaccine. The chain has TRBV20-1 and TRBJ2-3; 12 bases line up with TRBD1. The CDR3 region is CSARAMGQGAFDTQYF. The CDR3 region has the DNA TGCAGTGCTAGAGCTATGGGACAGGGGGCTTTTGATACGCAGTATTTT.